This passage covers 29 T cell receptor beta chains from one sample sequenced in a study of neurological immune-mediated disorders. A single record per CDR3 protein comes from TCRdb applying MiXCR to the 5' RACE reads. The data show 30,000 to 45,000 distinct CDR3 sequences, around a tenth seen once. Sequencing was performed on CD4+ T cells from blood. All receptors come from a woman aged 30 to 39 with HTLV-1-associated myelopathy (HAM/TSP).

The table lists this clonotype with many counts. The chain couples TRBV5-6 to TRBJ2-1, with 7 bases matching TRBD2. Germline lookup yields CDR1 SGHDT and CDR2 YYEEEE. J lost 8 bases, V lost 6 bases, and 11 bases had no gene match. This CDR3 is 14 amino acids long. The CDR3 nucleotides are TGTGCCAGCATCCTCACGGGGGGTATCGATGAGCAGTTCTTC. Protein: CASILTGGIDEQFF.

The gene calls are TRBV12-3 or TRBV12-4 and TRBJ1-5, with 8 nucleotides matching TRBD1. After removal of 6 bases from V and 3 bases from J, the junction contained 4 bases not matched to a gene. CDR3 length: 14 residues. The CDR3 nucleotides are TGTGCCAGCAGCATGACAGGGGCCAATCAGCCCCAGCATTTT. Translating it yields CASSMTGANQPQHF.

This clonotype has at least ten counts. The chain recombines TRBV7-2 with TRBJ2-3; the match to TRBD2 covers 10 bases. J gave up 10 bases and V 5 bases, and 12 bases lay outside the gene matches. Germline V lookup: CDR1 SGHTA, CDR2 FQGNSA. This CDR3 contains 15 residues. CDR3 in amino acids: CASSASGGAGYSQYF. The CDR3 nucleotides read TGTGCCAGCAGCGCCAGCGGGGGGGCCGGGTACTCGCAGTATTTT.

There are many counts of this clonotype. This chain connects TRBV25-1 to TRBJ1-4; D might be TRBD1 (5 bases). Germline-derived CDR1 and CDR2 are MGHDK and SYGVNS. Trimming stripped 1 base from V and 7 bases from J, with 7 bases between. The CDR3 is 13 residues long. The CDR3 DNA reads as TGTGCCAGCAGTGAATTTGGGGCTGAAAAACTGTTTTTT. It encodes CASSEFGAEKLFF.

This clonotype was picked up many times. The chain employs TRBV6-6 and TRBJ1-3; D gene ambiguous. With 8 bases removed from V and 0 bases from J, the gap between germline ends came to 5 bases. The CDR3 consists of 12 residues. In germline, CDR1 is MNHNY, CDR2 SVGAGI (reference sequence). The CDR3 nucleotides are TGTGCCAGCTTCGGCTCTGGAAACACCATATATTTT. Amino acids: CASFGSGNTIYF.

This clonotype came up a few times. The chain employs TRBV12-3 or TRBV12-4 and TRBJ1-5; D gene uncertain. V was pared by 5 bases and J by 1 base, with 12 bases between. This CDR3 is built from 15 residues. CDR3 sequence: CASSLVYGSNQPQHF. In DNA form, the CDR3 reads TGTGCCAGCAGTCTGGTATACGGGAGCAATCAGCCCCAGCATTTT.

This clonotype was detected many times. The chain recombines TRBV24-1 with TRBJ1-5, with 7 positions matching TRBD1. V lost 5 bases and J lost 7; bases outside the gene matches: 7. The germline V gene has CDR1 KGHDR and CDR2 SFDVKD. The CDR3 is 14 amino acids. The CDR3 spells CATSAGTAGQPQHF. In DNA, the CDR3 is TGTGCCACCAGTGCCGGGACAGCGGGGCAGCCCCAGCATTTT.

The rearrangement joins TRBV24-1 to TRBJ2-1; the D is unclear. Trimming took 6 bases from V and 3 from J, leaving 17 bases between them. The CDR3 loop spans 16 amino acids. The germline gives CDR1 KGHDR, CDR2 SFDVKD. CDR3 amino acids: CATSREEPLGYNEQFF. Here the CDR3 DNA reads TGTGCCACCAGTAGGGAAGAGCCCCTCGGCTACAATGAGCAGTTCTTC.

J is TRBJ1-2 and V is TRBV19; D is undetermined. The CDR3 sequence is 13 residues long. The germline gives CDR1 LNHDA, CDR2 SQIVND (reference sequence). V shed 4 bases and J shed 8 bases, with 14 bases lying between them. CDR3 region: CASSSPNAGGYTF. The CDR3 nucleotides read TGTGCCAGTAGTAGCCCCAACGCGGGCGGCTACACCTTC.

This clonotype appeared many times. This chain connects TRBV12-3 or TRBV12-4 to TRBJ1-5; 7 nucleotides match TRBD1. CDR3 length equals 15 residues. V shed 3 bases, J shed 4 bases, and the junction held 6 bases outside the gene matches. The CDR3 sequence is CASSFQGGINQPQHF. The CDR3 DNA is TGTGCCAGCAGTTTCCAGGGGGGGATAAATCAGCCCCAGCATTTT.

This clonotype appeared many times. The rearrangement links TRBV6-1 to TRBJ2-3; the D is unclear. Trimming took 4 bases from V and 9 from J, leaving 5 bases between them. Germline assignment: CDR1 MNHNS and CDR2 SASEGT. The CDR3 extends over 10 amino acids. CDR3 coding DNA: TGTGCCAGCAGTGTCAGCACGCAGTATTTT. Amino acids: CASSVSTQYF.

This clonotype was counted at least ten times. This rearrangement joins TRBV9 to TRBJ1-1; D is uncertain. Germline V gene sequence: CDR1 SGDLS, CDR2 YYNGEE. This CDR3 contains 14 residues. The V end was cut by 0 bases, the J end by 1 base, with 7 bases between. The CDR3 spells CASSVGAGNTEAFF. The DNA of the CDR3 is TGTGCCAGCAGCGTAGGCGCGGGGAACACTGAAGCTTTCTTT.

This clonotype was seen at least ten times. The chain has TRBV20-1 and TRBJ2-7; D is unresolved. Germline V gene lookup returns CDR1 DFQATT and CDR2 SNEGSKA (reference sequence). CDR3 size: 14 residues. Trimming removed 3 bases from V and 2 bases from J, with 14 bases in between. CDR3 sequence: CSARANGVAYEQYF. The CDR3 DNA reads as TGCAGTGCTAGGGCAAACGGAGTTGCCTACGAGCAGTACTTC.

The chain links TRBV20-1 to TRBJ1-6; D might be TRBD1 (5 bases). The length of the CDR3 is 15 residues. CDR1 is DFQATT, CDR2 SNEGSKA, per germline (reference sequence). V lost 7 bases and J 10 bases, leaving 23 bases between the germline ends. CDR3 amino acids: CSVPLRDRQNSPLHF. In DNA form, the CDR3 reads TGCAGTGTTCCCCTAAGGGACCGGCAAAACTCACCCCTCCACTTT.

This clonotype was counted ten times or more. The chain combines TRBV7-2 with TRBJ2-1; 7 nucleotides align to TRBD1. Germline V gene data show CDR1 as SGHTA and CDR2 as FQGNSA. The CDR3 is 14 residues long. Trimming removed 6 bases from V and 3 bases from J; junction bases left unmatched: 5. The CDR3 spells CASRQGQVYNEQFF. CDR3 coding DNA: TGTGCCAGCAGACAAGGACAGGTCTACAATGAGCAGTTCTTC.

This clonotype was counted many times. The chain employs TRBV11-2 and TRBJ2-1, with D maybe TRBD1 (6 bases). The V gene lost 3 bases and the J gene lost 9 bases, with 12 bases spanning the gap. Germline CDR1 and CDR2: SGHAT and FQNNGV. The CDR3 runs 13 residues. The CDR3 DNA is TGTGCCAGCAGCTTTTACAGGGTCAGTGAGCAGTTCTTC. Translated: CASSFYRVSEQFF.

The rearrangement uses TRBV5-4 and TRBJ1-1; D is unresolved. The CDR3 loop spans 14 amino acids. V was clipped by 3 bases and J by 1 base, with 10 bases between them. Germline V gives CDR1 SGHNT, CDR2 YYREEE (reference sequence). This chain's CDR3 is CASSSGLANTEAFF. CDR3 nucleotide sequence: TGTGCCAGCAGCTCGGGTCTTGCGAACACTGAAGCTTTCTTT.

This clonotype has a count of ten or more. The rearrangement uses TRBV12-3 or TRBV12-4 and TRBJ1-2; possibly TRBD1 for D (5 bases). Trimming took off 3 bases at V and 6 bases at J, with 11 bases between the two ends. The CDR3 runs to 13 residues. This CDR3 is CASSFGAGDGYTF. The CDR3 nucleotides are TGTGCCAGCAGTTTCGGGGCGGGGGATGGCTACACCTTC.

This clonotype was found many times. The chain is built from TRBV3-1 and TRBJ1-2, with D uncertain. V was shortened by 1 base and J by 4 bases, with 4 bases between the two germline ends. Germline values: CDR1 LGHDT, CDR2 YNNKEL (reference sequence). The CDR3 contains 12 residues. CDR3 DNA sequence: TGTGCCAGCAGCCAAGCGGGCTATGGCTACACCTTC. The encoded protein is CASSQAGYGYTF.

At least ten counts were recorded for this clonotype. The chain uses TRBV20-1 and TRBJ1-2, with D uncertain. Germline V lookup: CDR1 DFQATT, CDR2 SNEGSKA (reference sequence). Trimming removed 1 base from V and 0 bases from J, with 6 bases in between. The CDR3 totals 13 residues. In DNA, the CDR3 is TGCAGTGCTAGAGTAGGGCCTAACTATGGCTACACCTTC. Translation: CSARVGPNYGYTF.

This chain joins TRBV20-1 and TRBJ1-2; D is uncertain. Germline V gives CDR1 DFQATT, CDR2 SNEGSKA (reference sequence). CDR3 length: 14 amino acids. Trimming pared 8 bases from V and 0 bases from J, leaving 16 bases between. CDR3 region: CSSGIHLSNYGYTF. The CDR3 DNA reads TGCAGTTCAGGTATCCACCTATCTAACTATGGCTACACCTTC.

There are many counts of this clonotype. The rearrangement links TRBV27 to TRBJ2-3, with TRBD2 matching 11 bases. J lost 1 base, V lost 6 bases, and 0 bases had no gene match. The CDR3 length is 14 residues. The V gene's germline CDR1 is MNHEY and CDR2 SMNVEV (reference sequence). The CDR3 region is CASRTSGGTDTQYF. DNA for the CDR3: TGTGCCAGCAGGACTAGCGGGGGCACAGATACGCAGTATTTT.

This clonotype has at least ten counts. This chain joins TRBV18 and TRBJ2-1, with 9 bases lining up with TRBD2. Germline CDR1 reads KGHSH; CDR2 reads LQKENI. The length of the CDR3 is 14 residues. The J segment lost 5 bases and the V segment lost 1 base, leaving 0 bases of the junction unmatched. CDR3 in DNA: TGTGCCAGCTCACCACGGACTAGCGACAATGAGCAGTTCTTC. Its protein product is CASSPRTSDNEQFF.

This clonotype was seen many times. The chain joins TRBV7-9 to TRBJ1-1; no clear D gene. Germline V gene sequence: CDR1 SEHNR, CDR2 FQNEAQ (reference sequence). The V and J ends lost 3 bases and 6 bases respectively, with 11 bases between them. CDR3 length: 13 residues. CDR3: CASSLPLRAEAFF. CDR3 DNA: TGTGCCAGCAGCTTGCCCTTGAGAGCTGAAGCTTTCTTT.

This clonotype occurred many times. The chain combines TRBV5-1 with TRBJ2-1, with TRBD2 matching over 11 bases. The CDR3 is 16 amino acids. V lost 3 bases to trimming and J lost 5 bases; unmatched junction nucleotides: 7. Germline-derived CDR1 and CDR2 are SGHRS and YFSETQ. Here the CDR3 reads CASSSQLAGANNEQFF. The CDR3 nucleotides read TGCGCCAGCAGCTCACAACTAGCGGGGGCCAACAATGAGCAGTTCTTC.

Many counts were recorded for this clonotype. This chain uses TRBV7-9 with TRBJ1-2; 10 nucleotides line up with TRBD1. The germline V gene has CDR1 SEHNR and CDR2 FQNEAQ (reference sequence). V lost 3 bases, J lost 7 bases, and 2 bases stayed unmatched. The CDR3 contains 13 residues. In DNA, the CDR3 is TGTGCCAGCAGCTTGGGACAGGGGTTTGGCTACACCTTC. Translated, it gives CASSLGQGFGYTF. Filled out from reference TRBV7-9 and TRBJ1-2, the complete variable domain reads DTGVSQNPRHKITKRGQNVTFRCDPISEHNRLYWYRQTLGQGPEFLTYFQNEAQLEKSRLLSDRFSAERPKGSFSTLEIQRTEQGDSAMYLCASSLGQGFGYTFGSGTRLTVV.

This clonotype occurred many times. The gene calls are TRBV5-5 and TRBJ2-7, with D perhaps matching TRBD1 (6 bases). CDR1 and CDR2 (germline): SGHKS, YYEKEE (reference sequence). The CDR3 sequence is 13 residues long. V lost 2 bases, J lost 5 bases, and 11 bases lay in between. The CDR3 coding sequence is TGTGCCAGCAGCTTTAGGGGGAGTGACGAGCAGTACTTC. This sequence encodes CASSFRGSDEQYF.

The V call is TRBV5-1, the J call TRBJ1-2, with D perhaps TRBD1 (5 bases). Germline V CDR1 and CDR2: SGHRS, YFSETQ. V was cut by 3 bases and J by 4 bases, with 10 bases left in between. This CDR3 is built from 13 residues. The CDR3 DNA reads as TGCGCCAGCAGCTCAGAGGGGACCTATGGCTACACCTTC. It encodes CASSSEGTYGYTF.

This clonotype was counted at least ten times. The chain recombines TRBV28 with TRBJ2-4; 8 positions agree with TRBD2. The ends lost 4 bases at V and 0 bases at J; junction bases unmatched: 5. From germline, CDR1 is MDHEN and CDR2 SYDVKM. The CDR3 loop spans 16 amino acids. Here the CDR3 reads CASSSGGGVAKNIQYF. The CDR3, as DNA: TGTGCCAGCAGTTCCGGGGGGGGGGTAGCCAAAAACATTCAGTACTTC.